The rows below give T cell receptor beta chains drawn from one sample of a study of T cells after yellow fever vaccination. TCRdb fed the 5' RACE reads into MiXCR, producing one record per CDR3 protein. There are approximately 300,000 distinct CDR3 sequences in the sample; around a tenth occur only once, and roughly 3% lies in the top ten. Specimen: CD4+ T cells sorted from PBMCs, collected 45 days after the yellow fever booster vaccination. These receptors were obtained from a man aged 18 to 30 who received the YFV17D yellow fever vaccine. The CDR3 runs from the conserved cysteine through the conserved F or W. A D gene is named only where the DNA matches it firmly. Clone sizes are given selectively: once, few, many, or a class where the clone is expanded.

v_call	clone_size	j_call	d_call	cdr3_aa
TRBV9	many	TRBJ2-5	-	CASSQLASTETQYF
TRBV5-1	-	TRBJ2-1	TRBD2	CASSAGGDEQFF
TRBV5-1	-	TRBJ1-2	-	CASSSRHYGYTF
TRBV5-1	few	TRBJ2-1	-	CASRRGMRAQFF
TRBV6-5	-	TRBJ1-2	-	CASSGNTGNYGYTF
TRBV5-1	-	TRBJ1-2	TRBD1	CASSVPGQDYGYTF
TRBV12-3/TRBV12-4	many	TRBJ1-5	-	CASRRDSPSKIQHF
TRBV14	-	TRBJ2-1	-	CASSQELAGRVYEQFF
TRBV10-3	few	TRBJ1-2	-	CAISEAQSGAGYTF
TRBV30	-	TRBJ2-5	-	CAWSAGLQETQYF
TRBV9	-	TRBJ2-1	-	CASSVAYEQFF
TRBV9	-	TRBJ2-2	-	CASSVAGGGELFF
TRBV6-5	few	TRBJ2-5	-	CASSYSNARKETQYF
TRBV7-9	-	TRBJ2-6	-	CASIPVQTAGANVLTF
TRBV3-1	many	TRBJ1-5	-	CASSQADQPQHF
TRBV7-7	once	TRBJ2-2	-	CASSTRADTGELFF
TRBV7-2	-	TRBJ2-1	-	CASSLDGTSLNEQFF
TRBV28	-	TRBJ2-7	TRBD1	CASIPGTVQISYEQYF
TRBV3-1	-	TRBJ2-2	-	CASSQDRARGGELFF
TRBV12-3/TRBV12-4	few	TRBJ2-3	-	CASSTRPGLGTDTQYF
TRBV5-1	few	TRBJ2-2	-	CASSRRTVTLGTGELFF
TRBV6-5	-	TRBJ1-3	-	CASSYSMGDAGNTIYF
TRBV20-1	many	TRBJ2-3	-	CSARGRDGDTQYF
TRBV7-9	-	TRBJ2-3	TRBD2	CASSRLAGALTDTQYF
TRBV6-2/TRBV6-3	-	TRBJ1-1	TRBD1	CASGRQGGTEAFF
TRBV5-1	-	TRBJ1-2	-	CASSLNEGGGYTF
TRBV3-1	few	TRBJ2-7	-	CASSRYEQYF
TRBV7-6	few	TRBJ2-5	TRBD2	CASSRSGVETQYF
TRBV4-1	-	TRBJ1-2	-	CASSQDPGTGVYGYTF
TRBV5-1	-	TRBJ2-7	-	CASSPGTVEGYEQYF
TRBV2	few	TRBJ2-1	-	CASTVYNEQFF
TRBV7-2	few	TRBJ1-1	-	CASSFISWGTEAFF
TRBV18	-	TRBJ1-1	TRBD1	CASSLKTGGDTEAFF
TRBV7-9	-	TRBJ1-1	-	CASSLERGAAFF
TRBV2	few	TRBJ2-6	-	CASSPLGAGANVLTF
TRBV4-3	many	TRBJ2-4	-	CASSQGPGTGLQNIQYF
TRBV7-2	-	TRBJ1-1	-	CASGRWGLLNTEAFF